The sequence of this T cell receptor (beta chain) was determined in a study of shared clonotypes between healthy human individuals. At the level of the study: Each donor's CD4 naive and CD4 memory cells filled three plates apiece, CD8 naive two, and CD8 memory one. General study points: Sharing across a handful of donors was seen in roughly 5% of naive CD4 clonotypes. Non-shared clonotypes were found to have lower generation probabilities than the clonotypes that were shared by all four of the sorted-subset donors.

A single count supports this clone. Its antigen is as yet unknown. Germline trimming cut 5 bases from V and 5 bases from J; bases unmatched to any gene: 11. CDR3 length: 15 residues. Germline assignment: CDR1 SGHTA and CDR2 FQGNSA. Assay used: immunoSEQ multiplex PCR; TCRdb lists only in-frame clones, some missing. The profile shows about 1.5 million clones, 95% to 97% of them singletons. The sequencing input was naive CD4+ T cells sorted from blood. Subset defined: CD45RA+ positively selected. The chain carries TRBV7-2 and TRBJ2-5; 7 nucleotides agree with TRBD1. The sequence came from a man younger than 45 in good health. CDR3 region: CASSRQGRTRETQYF. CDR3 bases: TGTGCCAGCAGCCGACAGGGTCGAACTAGGGAGACCCAGTACTTC.